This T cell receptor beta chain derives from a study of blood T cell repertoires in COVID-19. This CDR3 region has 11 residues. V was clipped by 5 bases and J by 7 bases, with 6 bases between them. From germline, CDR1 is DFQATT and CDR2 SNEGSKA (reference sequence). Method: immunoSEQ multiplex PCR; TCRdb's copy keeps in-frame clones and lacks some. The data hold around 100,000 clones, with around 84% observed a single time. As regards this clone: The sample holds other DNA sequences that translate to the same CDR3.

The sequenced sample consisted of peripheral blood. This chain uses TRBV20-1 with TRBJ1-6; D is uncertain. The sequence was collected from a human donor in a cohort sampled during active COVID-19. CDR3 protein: CSAYGNSPLHF. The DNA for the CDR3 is TGCAGTGCTTATGGCAATTCACCCCTCCACTTT.